This T cell receptor beta chain was obtained from a study of breast tumors, draining lymph nodes, adjacent tissues (dated by TCRdb to the mid-2010s). In terms of the full investigation: Breast cancer patients provided tumor, adjacent nontumor tissue and axillary lymph nodes, and the study compared the TCR beta repertoires across these three sources. The study aimed to assess the relationships and possible T-cell exchange between tumor, surrounding tissue and draining lymph node repertoires in human breast cancer.

The instrument was an Illumina HiSeq 2000. TCR beta chain libraries were generated by multiplex PCR amplification. High-throughput sequencing was used to analyze the amplified TCR beta chain products. TCRdb took the public reads, trimmed them with fastp at Q25, ran MiXCR for clone calling and kept in-frame beta chains. For every CDR3 protein sequence, its rows merge into one entry that carries the most common genes and DNA. The table for this sample lists over 150,000 distinct CDR3 sequences; roughly 31% of them were counted only once. The ten largest make up roughly 4.3% of the sample. For CDR1 and CDR2, the germline V gene lists SNHLY and FYNNEI. V was cut back by 7 bases and J by 4 bases, leaving a gap of 2 bases between them. The CDR3 numbers 11 residues from cysteine through phenylalanine. The kept DNA is CDR3 alone, 33 bases in frame from the first base. Regarding this clonotype: Its antigen is unknown. No base qualities exist here, and no much larger clone lies one base off it.

What the work shows at the level of the full study, not this receptor alone: Tumor and nontumor tissue repertoires were found to be significantly more similar in luminal-like than in basal-like breast cancer. The data were judged consistent with most tumor T cells deriving from the lymph node and then expanding within tumor tissue. T-cell repertoire diversity in tumors was found to be lower than in lymph nodes but higher than in nontumor tissue, and preferential V and J gene usage was observed. The study presented the conclusion that tumor T cells originate in lymph nodes as consistent with a hypothesis, not as something directly demonstrated.

Lymph node samples were obtained from the axillary draining lymph nodes of breast cancer patients. This sequence uses TRBV2 and TRBJ2-6; the D gene lacks a confident call. The sample consisted of axillary lymph node tissue. The TCR sequence derives from a female donor with breast cancer. Some clones in this sample may be carry-over from other donors' samples. The base sequence is TGTGCCAGCAAGGGGGCCAACGTCCTGACTTTC. Translated, it gives CASKGANVLTF.